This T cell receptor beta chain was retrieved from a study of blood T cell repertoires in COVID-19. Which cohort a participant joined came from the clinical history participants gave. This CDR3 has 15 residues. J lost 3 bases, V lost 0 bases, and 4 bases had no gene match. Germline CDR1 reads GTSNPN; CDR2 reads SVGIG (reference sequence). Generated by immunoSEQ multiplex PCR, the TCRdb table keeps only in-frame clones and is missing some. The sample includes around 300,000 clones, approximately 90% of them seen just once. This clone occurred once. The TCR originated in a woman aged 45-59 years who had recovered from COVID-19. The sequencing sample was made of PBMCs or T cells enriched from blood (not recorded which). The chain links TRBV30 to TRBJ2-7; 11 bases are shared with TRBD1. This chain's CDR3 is CAWSVLGTGGYEQYF. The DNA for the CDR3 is TGTGCCTGGAGTGTACTTGGGACAGGGGGCTACGAGCAGTACTTC.